The 23 T cell receptor beta chains reported below all come from one sample, sequenced in a study of identical twins. MiXCR, applied by TCRdb to the 5' RACE reads, yields one record per CDR3 protein. This table holds about 790,000 distinct CDR3 sequences, about 20% found once. The same sample was also studied in work on T cells expressing NK-cell markers.

The sample comprised PBMCs. These TCRs come from a young woman in good health.

The J gene is TRBJ2-1, the V gene TRBV7-2, with 10 bases aligning to TRBD2. The germline CDR1 and CDR2 sequences are SGHTA and FQGNSA. J gave up 7 bases and V 3 bases, and 9 bases lay outside the gene matches. This CDR3 has 16 amino acids. CDR3 sequence reads: CASSFTSSGRGNEQFF. The CDR3, as DNA: TGTGCCAGCAGCTTCACCTCTAGCGGGAGAGGGAATGAGCAGTTCTTC.

This clonotype came up a few times. The rearrangement joins TRBV6-1 to TRBJ1-5; the D gene is possibly TRBD1 (6 bases). V was trimmed by 6 bases and J by 5 bases, leaving 11 bases between them. The CDR3 covers 13 residues. Germline CDR1 reads MNHNS; CDR2 reads SASEGT. The CDR3 sequence: CASSPGVHQPQHF. The CDR3 region has the DNA TGTGCCAGCAGCCCAGGGGTCCATCAGCCCCAGCATTTT.

This clonotype appeared a few times. This rearrangement joins TRBV11-2 to TRBJ2-1; D assignment may be TRBD1 or TRBD2 (5 bases each). Trimming shortened V by 5 bases and J by 0 bases, and 14 bases separated the two germline ends. This CDR3 is built from 16 residues. The V gene's germline CDR1 is SGHAT and CDR2 FQNNGV. The CDR3 sequence is CASSPAGARSYNEQFF. The DNA of the CDR3 is TGTGCCAGCAGCCCGGCCGGGGCGCGCTCCTACAATGAGCAGTTCTTC. Full variable domain (outside the CDR3, taken from reference TRBV11-2 and TRBJ2-1): EAGVAQSPRYKIIEKRQSVAFWCNPISGHATLYWYQQILGQGPKLLIQFQNNGVVDDSQLPKDRFSAERLKGVDSTLKIQPAKLEDSAVYLCASSPAGARSYNEQFFGPGTRLTVL.

This clonotype was seen more than once but under ten times. The V and J genes are TRBV9 and TRBJ1-5, with D unresolved. Germline CDR1 SGDLS, CDR2 YYNGEE. This CDR3 comprises 15 residues. Trimming stripped 4 bases from V and 2 bases from J, with 13 bases between. The CDR3 region has the DNA TGTGCCAGCAGCCCGGTCGTTGGGGGCAATCAGCCCCAGCATTTT. This translates into CASSPVVGGNQPQHF. Drawing the rest from reference TRBV9 and TRBJ1-5, the complete variable domain is DSGVTQTPKHLITATGQRVTLRCSPRSGDLSVYWYQQSLDQGLQFLIQYYNGEERAKGNILERFSAQQFPDLHSELNLSSLELGDSALYFCASSPVVGGNQPQHFGDGTRLSIL.

CDR3 region: CATDRGGELFF. The CDR3 DNA sequence: TGTGCCACCGACCGTGGCGGGGAGCTGTTTTTT. The rearrangement joins TRBV12-3 or TRBV12-4 to TRBJ2-2; no clear D gene. V lost 10 bases and J lost 7, with 10 bases in between. The CDR3 runs 11 residues.

The chain couples TRBV18 to TRBJ1-2; the D gene is possibly TRBD1 (6 bases). The CDR3 is 15 amino acids. The V end lost 0 bases, the J end lost 6 bases, and 14 bases lay between the germline ends. The germline V gene encodes CDR1 KGHSH and CDR2 LQKENI. CDR3 sequence reads: CASSPPTGHPHGYTF. The CDR3 DNA reads as TGTGCCAGCTCACCACCGACAGGACATCCCCATGGCTACACCTTC.

The genes are TRBV7-8 and TRBJ1-5; D is ambiguous. CDR1 SGHVS and CDR2 FQNEAQ come from the germline V gene. V was cut by 1 base and J by 6 bases, with 10 bases left in between. This CDR3 is 14 amino acids long. The CDR3 nucleotides read TGTGCCAGCAGCTTAGAGAGGGTCGTTCAGCCCCAGCATTTT. Translation gives CASSLERVVQPQHF. Looking up the rest from reference TRBV7-8 and TRBJ1-5 gives the full variable domain: GAGVSQSPRYKVAKRGQDVALRCDPISGHVSLFWYQQALGQGPEFLTYFQNEAQLDKSGLPSDRFFAERPEGSVSTLKIQRTQQEDSAVYLCASSLERVVQPQHFGDGTRLSIL.

V is TRBV7-3 and J is TRBJ2-7; either TRBD1 or TRBD2 may supply D (6 bases each). The CDR3 runs to 15 residues. The ends were cut back, 2 bases at V and 5 bases at J, with 16 bases in the middle. Germline assignment: CDR1 SGHTA and CDR2 FQGTGA. CDR3 region: CASSLSGAPGDEQYF. DNA for the CDR3: TGTGCCAGCAGCTTATCGGGGGCCCCGGGCGACGAGCAGTACTTC. Full variable domain (rest looked up from reference TRBV7-3 and TRBJ2-7): GAGVSQTPSNKVTEKGKYVELRCDPISGHTALYWYRQSLGQGPEFLIYFQGTGAADDSGLPNDRFFAVRPEGSVSTLKIQRTERGDSAVYLCASSLSGAPGDEQYFGPGTRLTVT.

A word on this clonotype: An end of the junction does not agree with germline; a read error may underlie this. The chain employs TRBV15 and TRBJ2-5; a weak D match, TRBD2 (6 bases). Germline values: CDR1 LNHNV, CDR2 YYDKDF (reference sequence). This CDR3 contains 14 residues. Here the CDR3 reads CATSTMGLLATPYF. The CDR3 nucleotides read TGTGCCACCAGCACAATGGGGTTACTAGCTACCCCGTACTTC.

In its sample, this clonotype was seen a few times. The chain employs TRBV15 and TRBJ2-1; D gene ambiguous. V lost 5 bases, J lost 0 bases, and 11 bases lay in between. This CDR3 is 15 amino acids long. Germline V CDR1 and CDR2: LNHNV, YYDKDF (reference sequence). The chain's CDR3 is CATSHRQSSYNEQFF. CDR3 DNA: TGTGCCACCAGCCACCGGCAGAGCTCCTACAATGAGCAGTTCTTC. Filled out from reference TRBV15 and TRBJ2-1, the complete variable domain reads DAMVIQNPRYQVTQFGKPVTLSCSQTLNHNVMYWYQQKSSQAPKLLFHYYDKDFNNEADTPDNFQSRRPNTSFCFLDIRSPGLGDTAMYLCATSHRQSSYNEQFFGPGTRLTVL.

The V and J genes are TRBV4-3 and TRBJ2-1; D might be TRBD2 (6 bases). The germline V gene has CDR1 LGHNA and CDR2 YSLEER. Trimming stripped 2 bases from V and 4 bases from J, with 9 bases between. CDR3 length equals 14 residues. The CDR3 is CASSQIRGYNEQFF. The CDR3 DNA reads as TGCGCCAGCAGCCAAATCCGGGGGTACAATGAGCAGTTCTTC.

The sample holds many counts of this clonotype. The V call is TRBV7-3, the J call TRBJ1-1; 9 bases align to TRBD1. Germline CDR1 SGHTA, CDR2 FQGTGA. J lost 5 bases, V lost 6 bases, and 4 bases had no gene match. This CDR3 comprises 13 residues. CDR3 sequence (DNA): TGTGCCAGCAGTCCACAGGGGGCAACTGAAGCTTTCTTT. Its translation is CASSPQGATEAFF.

CDR3 residues: CASSPVQGEGGSPLHF. The CDR3 DNA reads TGCGCCAGCAGCCCAGTACAGGGGGAAGGAGGGTCACCCCTCCACTTT. The chain joins TRBV10-2 to TRBJ1-6; 8 positions agree with TRBD1. CDR1 and CDR2 from the germline V gene are WSHSY and SAAADI. V shed 6 bases, J shed 10 bases, and the junction held 14 bases outside the gene matches. The CDR3 is made up of 16 amino acids.

The rearrangement uses TRBV20-1 and TRBJ2-7, with TRBD2 matching 10 bases. This CDR3 spans 14 amino acids. Trimming took 6 bases from V and 6 from J; bases not matched to a gene: 11. Germline V gene lookup returns CDR1 DFQATT and CDR2 SNEGSKA (reference sequence). In DNA, the CDR3 is TGCAGTGCGCCACGGACTAGCGGAATTGTCGAGCAGTACTTC. As protein: CSAPRTSGIVEQYF.

About this clonotype itself: At one end the junction does not follow the germline gene, possibly because of a read error. The DNA for the CDR3 is TGTGCCAGCAGCTTGGCTTACGACAACGAGCAGTTCTTC. Amino acid sequence: CASSLAYDNEQFF. The chain links TRBV7-2 to TRBJ2-1; D remains ambiguous. The CDR3 loop spans 13 amino acids. Germline assignment: CDR1 SGHTA and CDR2 FQGNSA.

This clonotype was observed a few times. The chain has TRBV20-1 and TRBJ2-5, with 9 bases that match TRBD1. CDR3 size: 15 residues. V shed 6 bases and J 5 bases; nucleotides not matched to a gene: 13. The germline gives CDR1 DFQATT, CDR2 SNEGSKA (reference sequence). The CDR3: CSATGTGLPRETQYF. Here the CDR3 DNA reads TGCAGTGCCACCGGGACAGGGCTCCCCCGGGAGACCCAGTACTTC.

This clonotype has just a few counts. The rearrangement links TRBV10-3 to TRBJ2-3, with 11 bases aligning to TRBD2. Trimming removed 6 bases from V and 4 bases from J; junction bases left unmatched: 3. This CDR3 is built from 14 residues. Germline values: CDR1 ENHRY, CDR2 SYGVKD. The CDR3 reads CAIRPGLAADTQYF. CDR3 bases: TGTGCCATCAGGCCGGGACTAGCGGCAGATACGCAGTATTTT.

Only a few counts were recorded for this clonotype. The chain couples TRBV20-1 to TRBJ2-3; a possible D gene is TRBD2 (5 bases). Germline V gene sequence: CDR1 DFQATT, CDR2 SNEGSKA (reference sequence). V gave up 3 bases and J gave up 0 bases, with 13 bases separating them. The CDR3 length is 15 residues. The CDR3 spells CSARRASTSTDTQYF. The CDR3 DNA reads TGCAGTGCTAGGCGGGCGTCGACTAGCACAGATACGCAGTATTTT.

The chain links TRBV6-5 to TRBJ2-7; perhaps TRBD1 as D (6 bases). The CDR3 covers 12 residues. V lost 6 bases to trimming and J lost 5 bases, with 11 bases between them. Germline V CDR1 and CDR2: MNHEY, SVGAGI. The CDR3, as DNA: TGTGCCAGCAGGTCCAACAGGGACGAGCAGTACTTC. Encoded protein: CASRSNRDEQYF.

This clonotype turned up a few times. This chain links TRBV6-2 or TRBV6-3 with TRBJ2-3; D assignment may be TRBD1 or TRBD2 (6 bases each). V lost 6 bases and J lost 7, with 17 bases in between. The CDR3 contains 14 residues. Germline assignment: CDR1 MNHEY and CDR2 SVGEGT. In DNA form, the CDR3 reads TGTGCCAGCAGAAACAGGGAGGAAGTAAATACGCAGTATTTT. Translated: CASRNREEVNTQYF.

The chain uses TRBV11-3 and TRBJ2-2, with D tentatively TRBD1 (6 bases). Trimming took 2 bases from V and 6 from J, leaving 16 bases between them. The CDR3 contains 16 residues. Per germline, CDR1 SGHNT and CDR2 YENEEA. In DNA form, the CDR3 reads TGTGCCAGCAGCTTAAGGGCAGGGGCCGTAGCCGGGGAGCTGTTTTTT. This codes for CASSLRAGAVAGELFF.

In this sample, this clonotype turned up a few times. The V call is TRBV20-1, the J call TRBJ2-1; 9 bases map to TRBD2. The germline V gene has CDR1 DFQATT and CDR2 SNEGSKA (reference sequence). This CDR3 is 14 amino acids long. Unmatched junction bases numbered 10, after V lost 6 bases and J lost 7 bases. CDR3 DNA: TGCAGTGCCAGGGGGGCTAGCGGGACTAATGAGCAGTTCTTC. It yields the protein CSARGASGTNEQFF.

There are a few counts of this clonotype. V and J are TRBV6-1 and TRBJ2-7, with D possibly being TRBD1 or TRBD2 (5 bases each). The ends were cut back, 7 bases at V and 7 bases at J, with 20 bases in the middle. CDR3 length equals 14 residues. CDR1 MNHNS and CDR2 SASEGT come from the germline V gene. CDR3 protein: CASNPGTFSKEQYF. CDR3 nucleotides: TGTGCCAGCAACCCCGGGACCTTCTCTAAGGAGCAGTACTTC.